Sequencing of this T cell receptor (beta chain) was carried out in a study of CD8 T cell repertoires and HIV-1 epitope variants. The overall study: Control wells had CMV/EBV/flu peptides, negative Ebola AY9, or no peptide. IL-2, IL-7 and IL-15 were added on days 3 and 7 of approximately ten-day cultures. Equal numbers of autologous T cell-negative cells presented antigen to enriched T cells.

Germline V gene sequence: CDR1 SGHDT, CDR2 YYEEEE. The CDR3 is made up of 18 amino acids. V dropped 2 bases and J dropped 0 bases, with 20 bases sitting between them. Remarks on this clone: Its antigen is not known.

Libraries were prepared by immunoSEQ multiplex PCR; TCRdb keeps only in-frame clonotypes and omits some of them. The data contain around 5,000 clones, roughly 65% of them singletons. The chain uses TRBV5-6 and TRBJ1-1; D gene ambiguous. Sequenced sample: cultured CD8+ T cells derived from PBMCs. The receptor was derived from a male donor with HIV. The CDR3 here is CASSFVAPSERMNTEAFF. In DNA, the CDR3 is TGTGCCAGCAGCTTTGTGGCACCCTCCGAGCGCATGAACACTGAAGCTTTCTTT.